This T cell receptor (delta chain) was sequenced for a study of gamma delta lymphoproliferative disorders and STAT genes. Study-level background: The LymphoTrack Dx TCRG Assay amplified gamma chains from at least 50 ng of genomic DNA. For the delta chain, EuroClonality-NGS standard procedure was applied. General study findings and limits: Nearly all major patient gamma and delta clonotypes were public. Gamma repertoires grouped patients separately from controls; delta repertoires showed no separation.

TCRdb re-processed the multiplex PCR reads using CATT. The sample shows about 1,600 delta-chain clones, 1% to 1.5% of them seen only once. This clone was observed a handful of times. No antigen is known for it. A read error is likely here: a far larger clone is one base away. The same CDR3 is also encoded by other DNA sequences in this sample. PBMCs from patients and controls supplied the genomic DNA for sequencing. Per the germline V gene, CDR1 is GEAIGNYY and CDR2 is EKD. The CDR3 is 22 residues long. The origin of this receptor is a human donor in good health. The chain has TRDV2 and TRDJ3, with 9 bases identical to TRDD3. Sample: blood. CDR3 amino acids: CACDTVKGGGYRHSWDTRQMFF. CDR3 sequence (DNA): TGTGCCTGCGACACCGTAAAAGGGGGGGGATACCGTCACTCCTGGGACACCCGACAGATGTTTTTC.